This TCR beta chain originates from a study of neoadjuvant anti-PD-1 for oral cavity cancer. Study overall: Around day 43, patients without progression received a fourth nivolumab dose before surgery.

Study-wide results and caveats: PBMC Gini-index clonality exceeded responders' in non-responders post-nivolumab.

Trimming stripped 4 bases from V and 6 bases from J, with 22 bases between. The germline V gene encodes CDR1 SGHRS and CDR2 YFSETQ. The CDR3 sequence is 17 residues long. The sample's time point: after neoadjuvant nivolumab, at surgical resection. Cohort: HPV-negative, locally advanced oral cavity squamous cell carcinoma patients. No culture or expansion preceded analysis of these blood cells. The repertoire was sequenced with immunoSEQ multiplex PCR; TCRdb's copy has only in-frame clones and lacks some. The sample lists 11,000 to 15,000 clones; around 70% were seen once. A remark on this clone: Its antigen is not identified.

This rearrangement joins TRBV5-1 to TRBJ1-4; tentative D call: TRBD1 (5 bases). The receptor was derived from a person aged 40 to 85 with oral cavity squamous cell carcinoma. This material consisted of PBMCs, taken after nivolumab (anti-PD-1) treatment. The CDR3 is CASSPGWSPGGDEKLFF. CDR3 bases: TGCGCCAGCAGCCCTGGTTGGAGCCCGGGGGGGGATGAAAAACTGTTTTTT.